One sample yielded the 6 T cell receptor beta chains listed below, sequenced in a study of cytomegalovirus exposure and HLA in healthy donors. A multiplex PCR was run with 60 Vbeta primers and 13 Jbeta primers. Profiling relied on immunoSEQ multiplex PCR, and the TCRdb table lists in-frame clones only, not all of them. Of 150,000 to 200,000 clones in the sample, about four fifths are singletons; the top ten hold about 1.7%. Sequencing input: PBMCs. The receptors come from a man in his forties in good health and CMV-seropositive.

The chain employs TRBV5-6 and TRBJ1-1, with 7 nucleotides matching TRBD1. CDR1 is SGHDT and CDR2 is YYEEEE in the germline V gene. With V trimmed by 0 bases and J by 6 bases, 11 bases remained unmatched. This CDR3 is built from 16 residues. DNA of the CDR3: TGTGCCAGCAGCTTGGAAACGGGACAGCCGGTTCCTGAAGCTTTCTTT. Translated: CASSLETGQPVPEAFF.

The chain has TRBV5-1 and TRBJ1-1, with 9 bases fitting TRBD1. The junction had 0 bases not matched to a gene; V was cut back by 5 bases and J by 4 bases. The CDR3 spans 12 residues. Germline CDR1 reads SGHRS; CDR2 reads YFSETQ. The chain's CDR3 is CASRTGGTEAFF. Here the CDR3 DNA reads TGCGCCAGCAGGACAGGGGGCACTGAAGCTTTCTTT.

On this clone itself: One end of the junction varies from germline; a read error may be responsible. The chain recombines TRBV11-2 with TRBJ2-7, with D unclear. Germline values: CDR1 SGHAT, CDR2 FQNNGV. The CDR3 length is 11 residues. The CDR3 here is CASRLGGQTDF. CDR3 in DNA: TGTGCCAGCAGACTCGGTGGTCAAACGGACTTC.

V and J are TRBV6-6 and TRBJ1-1; 7 bases fit TRBD1. Germline V gene data show CDR1 as MNHNY and CDR2 as SVGAGI (reference sequence). Unmatched junction bases numbered 7, after V lost 5 bases and J lost 1 base. The CDR3 is made up of 15 amino acids. In DNA form, the CDR3 reads TGTGCCAGCAGTACTACGACAGGGAAGAACACTGAAGCTTTCTTT. It yields the protein CASSTTTGKNTEAFF.

V is TRBV7-9 and J is TRBJ2-7; D is unclear. CDR3 length: 10 residues. The germline V gene encodes CDR1 SEHNR and CDR2 FQNEAQ (reference sequence). Trimming stripped 6 bases from V and 5 bases from J, with 5 bases between. CDR3 sequence reads: CASSVNEQYF. The CDR3, as DNA: TGTGCCAGCAGTGTCAACGAGCAGTACTTC.

This chain connects TRBV2 to TRBJ1-2, with a tentative D call TRBD1 (5 bases). The CDR3 is 14 amino acids. CDR1 and CDR2 (germline): SNHLY, FYNNEI. V lost 6 bases and J lost 1, with 12 bases in between. DNA for the CDR3: TGTGCCAGCAGCGGGGGACGGTTTAACTATGGCTACACCTTC. Its protein product is CASSGGRFNYGYTF.